This TCR beta chain was identified in a study of T cell responses to AZD1222 COVID-19 vaccine. CDR1 and CDR2 from the germline V gene are SGHTA and FQGTGA. Trimming took off 5 bases at V and 3 bases at J, with 12 bases between the two ends. This CDR3 is built from 14 residues. In the case of this clone: The antigen is unknown.

General observations from the study: Among AZD1222 vaccinees, only 6 or 7 were seropositive at baseline. Possibly, clonal diversity was underestimated; donors were largely white British and included more females. Following two doses of AZD1222, Spike-specific TCR breadth and depth rose.

TCRdb's copy holds only in-frame clones and misses some; the assay was immunoSEQ multiplex PCR. The table records over 150,000 clones, roughly 88% of them present only once. This clonotype originated in an adult in good health. The V call is TRBV7-3, the J call TRBJ2-3; the D gene is possibly TRBD1 (7 bases). Sample: peripheral blood, taken on day 0 of AZD1222 vaccination. The CDR3 bases are TGTGCCAGCAGCCAGACAGGGAGGACAGATACGCAGTATTTT. It is translated as CASSQTGRTDTQYF. The entire variable domain, with the rest obtained from reference TRBV7-3 and TRBJ2-3, is as follows: GAGVSQTPSNKVTEKGKYVELRCDPISGHTALYWYRQSLGQGPEFLIYFQGTGAADDSGLPNDRFFAVRPEGSVSTLKIQRTERGDSAVYLCASSQTGRTDTQYFGPGTRLTVL.